This TCR beta chain was profiled in a study of cytomegalovirus exposure and HLA in healthy donors. The wider study: Genotyping of 398 donors showed that around 81% belonged to the Caucasian-associated ancestry cluster.

Remarks on this clone: Its cognate antigen is unknown.

Study results and limitations: Links to common viral pathogens appeared, in a later analysis, for several of the most significant clusters. Follow-up analysis later connected one missense variant in DCLRE1C with trimming of TCR beta V- and J-genes.

Primers included in the PCR were 60 Vbeta and 13 Jbeta primers. Method: immunoSEQ multiplex PCR; TCRdb's copy keeps in-frame clones and lacks some. This sample's table reports 200,000 or so clones. Sequencing was done on a sample of PBMCs. This sequence was found in a boy between 10 and 17 years old in good health and CMV-seronegative.

The CDR3 spells CASSEGTGGIGYEQYF. CDR3 nucleotides: TGTGCCAGCAGTGAAGGGACAGGGGGCATCGGGTACGAGCAGTACTTC. The chain couples TRBV6-1 to TRBJ2-7; 11 bases are a match to TRBD1. The V and J ends lost 1 base and 4 bases, in that order; junction bases with no gene match: 6. Germline V gene data show CDR1 as MNHNS and CDR2 as SASEGT. The CDR3 sequence is 16 residues long.